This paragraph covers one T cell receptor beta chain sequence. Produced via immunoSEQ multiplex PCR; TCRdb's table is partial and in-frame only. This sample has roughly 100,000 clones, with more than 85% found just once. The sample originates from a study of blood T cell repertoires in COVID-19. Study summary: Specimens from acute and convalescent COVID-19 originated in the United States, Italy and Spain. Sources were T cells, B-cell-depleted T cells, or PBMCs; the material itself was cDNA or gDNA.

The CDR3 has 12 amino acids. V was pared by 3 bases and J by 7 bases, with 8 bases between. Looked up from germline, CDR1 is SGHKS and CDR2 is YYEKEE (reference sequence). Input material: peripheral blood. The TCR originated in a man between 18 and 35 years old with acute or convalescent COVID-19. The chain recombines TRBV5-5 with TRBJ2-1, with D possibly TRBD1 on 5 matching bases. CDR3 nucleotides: TGTGCCAGCAGCTCCAGGGCAAATGAGCAGTTCTTC. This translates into CASSSRANEQFF.